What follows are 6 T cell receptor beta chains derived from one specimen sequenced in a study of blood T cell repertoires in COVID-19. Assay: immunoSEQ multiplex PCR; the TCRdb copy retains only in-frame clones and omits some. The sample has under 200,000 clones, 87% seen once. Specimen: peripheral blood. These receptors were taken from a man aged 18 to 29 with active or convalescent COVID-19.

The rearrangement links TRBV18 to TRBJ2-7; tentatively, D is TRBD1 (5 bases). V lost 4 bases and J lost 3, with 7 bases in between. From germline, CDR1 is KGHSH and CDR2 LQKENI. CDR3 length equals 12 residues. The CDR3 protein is CASSLGLYEQYV. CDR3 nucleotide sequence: TGTGCCAGCTCACTGGGGCTCTACGAGCAGTACGTC.

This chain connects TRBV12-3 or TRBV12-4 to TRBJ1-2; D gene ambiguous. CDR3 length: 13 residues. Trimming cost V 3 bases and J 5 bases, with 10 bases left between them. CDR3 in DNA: TGTGCCAGCAGTTTCCAGGCAACTTATGGCTACACCTTC. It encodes CASSFQATYGYTF.

The CDR3 coding sequence is TGTGCCAGCAGCACAGGGGGGGTGGATCATGGCTACACCTTC. This sequence encodes CASSTGGVDHGYTF. The rearrangement links TRBV6-5 to TRBJ1-2, with 8 bases identical to TRBD1. Trimming took 6 bases from V and 6 from J; bases not matched to a gene: 9. The CDR3 length is 14 residues. Germline loops: CDR1 MNHEY, CDR2 SVGAGI.

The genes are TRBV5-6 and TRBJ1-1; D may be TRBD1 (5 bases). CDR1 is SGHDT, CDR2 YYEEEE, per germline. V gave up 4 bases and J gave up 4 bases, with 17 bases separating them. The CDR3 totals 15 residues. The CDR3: CASSPVPRVGTEAFF. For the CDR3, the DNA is TGTGCCAGCAGCCCGGTCCCCAGGGTGGGCACTGAAGCTTTCTTT.

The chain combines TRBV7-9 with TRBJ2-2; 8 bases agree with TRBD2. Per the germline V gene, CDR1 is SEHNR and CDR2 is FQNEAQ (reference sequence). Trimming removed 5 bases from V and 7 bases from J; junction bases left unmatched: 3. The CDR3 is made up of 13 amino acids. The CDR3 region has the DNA TGTGCCAGCAGCCCCACTAGCGGCGGGGAGCTGTTTTTT. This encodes CASSPTSGGELFF.

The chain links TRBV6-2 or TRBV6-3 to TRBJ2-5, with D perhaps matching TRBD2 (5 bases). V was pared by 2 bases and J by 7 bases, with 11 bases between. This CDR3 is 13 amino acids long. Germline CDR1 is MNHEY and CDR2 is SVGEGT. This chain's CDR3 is CASSYSGAPTQYF. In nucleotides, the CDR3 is TGTGCCAGCAGTTACAGCGGCGCGCCGACCCAGTACTTC.